Sequencing of this TCR beta chain was carried out in a study of shared clonotypes between healthy human individuals. CD8 cells classed as naive were CD45RO-negative and positively selected for CCR7, excluding terminally differentiated effector memory CD45RA+ cells. Comment on this clone: No antigen is known for it.

The genomic DNA of each subset was split evenly across several immunoSEQ plates. TCRdb's copy holds only in-frame clones and misses some; the assay was immunoSEQ multiplex PCR. The top ten clones hold around 0.1% of a sample with hundreds of thousands of clones, 96% of them seen once. Findings and limits, study-wide: Relative to clonotypes present in all four donors, those not shared had lower generation probabilities. Clonotype sharing across several donors was observed for roughly 5% of naive CD4 clonotypes.

Germline-derived CDR1 and CDR2 are SGHVS and FNYEAQ. This CDR3 comprises 15 residues. Germline trimming cut 5 bases from V and 4 bases from J; bases unmatched to any gene: 8. The chain links TRBV7-6 to TRBJ2-7; 10 bases fit TRBD1. The sequence was obtained from a woman in her twenties or thirties in good health. Specimen: naive CD8+ T cells sorted from blood. This chain's CDR3 is CASSPGDRGPYEQYF. CDR3 DNA: TGTGCCAGCAGCCCCGGAGACAGGGGGCCGTACGAGCAGTACTTC.